Listed below are T cell receptor beta chains from one sample, sequenced in a study of neoadjuvant anti-PD-1 for oral cavity cancer. The table came from immunoSEQ multiplex PCR; TCRdb's copy has only in-frame clones and leaves some out. Here the sample spans about 12,000 clones, around 60% being singletons. The sequencing here drew on tumor tissue, taken before nivolumab (anti-PD-1) treatment. These TCRs come from a person aged 35-79 years with oral cavity squamous cell carcinoma. CDR3s include the opening cysteine and the closing phenylalanine or tryptophan. D genes are given only for firm matches. Only part of the rows carry a size: once, few, many, or a class if the clone is expanded.

CDR3: CASSLESPSSGNTIYF
DNA: TGCGCCAGCAGCTTGGAATCGCCGAGCTCTGGAAACACCATATATTTT
length: 16
D: NA
V: TRBV5-1
J: TRBJ1-3
size: NA

CDR3: CASSVLSGTTYNEQFF
DNA: TGTGCCAGCAGCGTCCTTAGCGGGACTACGTACAATGAGCAGTTCTTC
length: 16
D: TRBD2
V: TRBV7-8
J: TRBJ2-1
size: NA

CDR3: CASSFWEANVLTF
DNA: TGCGCCAGCAGCTTTTGGGAGGCCAACGTCCTGACTTTC
length: 13
D: NA
V: TRBV5-1
J: TRBJ2-6
size: NA

CDR3: CASFGLAGGSYNEQFF
DNA: TGCGCCAGCTTCGGACTAGCGGGAGGGTCCTACAATGAGCAGTTCTTC
length: 16
D: TRBD2
V: TRBV5-1
J: TRBJ2-1
size: few

CDR3: CASSFDRGRAHTGELFF
DNA: TGTGCCAGCAGTTTTGATCGAGGGAGGGCCCACACCGGGGAGCTGTTTTTT
length: 17
D: TRBD2
V: TRBV27
J: TRBJ2-2
size: NA

CDR3: CASGRTANEKLFF
DNA: TGTGCCAGCGGGCGGACAGCGAATGAAAAACTGTTTTTT
length: 13
D: NA
V: TRBV6-6
J: TRBJ1-4
size: NA

CDR3: CSAGRAGAGTDTQYF
DNA: TGCAGCGCCGGGCGAGCGGGAGCTGGCACAGATACGCAGTATTTT
length: 15
D: TRBD2
V: TRBV29-1
J: TRBJ2-3
size: medium-sized

CDR3: CASSPQRDTDTQYF
DNA: TGTGCCAGCAGTCCCCAGCGGGACACAGATACGCAGTATTTT
length: 14
D: TRBD2
V: TRBV28
J: TRBJ2-3
size: few

CDR3: CASSLVRGPAFF
DNA: TGTGCCAGCAGTTTAGTCAGGGGTCCAGCTTTCTTT
length: 12
D: NA
V: TRBV27
J: TRBJ1-1
size: NA

CDR3: CASSQASSGANVLTF
DNA: TGCGCCAGCAGCCAAGCGTCCTCTGGGGCCAACGTCCTGACTTTC
length: 15
D: NA
V: TRBV4-1
J: TRBJ2-6
size: NA

CDR3: CASSLLAGAGEQYF
DNA: TGTGCCAGCAGTCTACTAGCGGGAGCCGGCGAGCAGTACTTC
length: 14
D: TRBD2
V: TRBV28
J: TRBJ2-7
size: NA

CDR3: CASSSTGQYNEQFF
DNA: TGCGCCAGCAGCTCGACTGGACAGTACAATGAGCAGTTCTTC
length: 14
D: NA
V: TRBV5-1
J: TRBJ2-1
size: few

CDR3: CASSKVSGDCSYEQYF
DNA: TGTGCCAGCAGCAAAGTTAGCGGTGACTGCTCCTACGAGCAGTACTTC
length: 16
D: NA
V: TRBV21-1
J: TRBJ2-7
size: NA

CDR3: CASSPRVAGSYEQYF
DNA: TGTGCCAGCAGCCCCCGAGTAGCGGGTTCCTACGAGCAGTACTTC
length: 15
D: TRBD2
V: TRBV13
J: TRBJ2-7
size: NA

CDR3: CSVELGTGGLVTF
DNA: TGCAGCGTTGAATTAGGGACAGGGGGATTAGTCACCTTC
length: 13
D: TRBD1
V: TRBV29-1
J: TRBJ1-2
size: few

CDR3: CASSLTSGSNNEQFF
DNA: TGTGCCAGCAGCCTTACTAGCGGGAGTAACAATGAGCAGTTCTTC
length: 15
D: TRBD2
V: TRBV6-5
J: TRBJ2-1
size: medium-sized

CDR3: CASSDGLAGGDEQFF
DNA: TGTGCCAGCAGCGATGGACTAGCGGGAGGTGATGAGCAGTTCTTC
length: 15
D: TRBD2
V: TRBV7-3
J: TRBJ2-1
size: NA

CDR3: CAWSLTGSQPQHF
DNA: TGTGCCTGGAGTCTAACAGGGAGTCAGCCCCAGCATTTT
length: 13
D: NA
V: TRBV30
J: TRBJ1-5
size: NA

CDR3: CASSPDRGGANYGYTF
DNA: TGTGCCAGCAGTCCGGACAGGGGTGGTGCTAACTATGGCTACACCTTC
length: 16
D: TRBD1
V: TRBV28
J: TRBJ1-2
size: medium-sized

CDR3: CASSLDQTLDNEQFF
DNA: TGTGCCAGCAGCTTAGATCAAACCCTCGACAATGAGCAGTTCTTC
length: 15
D: NA
V: TRBV11-3
J: TRBJ2-1
size: NA

CDR3: CASSSPRTSGRVGDTQYF
DNA: TGTGCCAGCAGTAGCCCCCGGACTAGCGGGAGGGTCGGCGATACGCAGTATTTT
length: 18
D: TRBD2
V: TRBV28
J: TRBJ2-3
size: few

CDR3: CASSATGQGIYEQYF
DNA: TGTGCCAGCAGCGCCACGGGACAGGGGATCTACGAGCAGTACTTC
length: 15
D: TRBD1
V: TRBV7-9
J: TRBJ2-7
size: few

CDR3: CASSFEGGPHNEQFF
DNA: TGTGCCAGCAGTTTCGAAGGGGGTCCCCACAATGAGCAGTTCTTC
length: 15
D: NA
V: TRBV27
J: TRBJ2-1
size: once

CDR3: CASSLQTSGPYEQYF
DNA: TGCGCCAGCAGCTTGCAGACTAGCGGTCCCTACGAGCAGTACTTC
length: 15
D: TRBD2
V: TRBV5-1
J: TRBJ2-7
size: NA

CDR3: CSVGPGTWEQYF
DNA: TGCAGCGTTGGACCAGGGACGTGGGAGCAGTACTTC
length: 12
D: NA
V: TRBV29-1
J: TRBJ2-7
size: NA

CDR3: CASSSATGANEKLFF
DNA: TGTGCCAGCAGCTCGGCGACAGGAGCTAATGAAAAACTGTTTTTT
length: 15
D: NA
V: TRBV7-9
J: TRBJ1-4
size: NA

CDR3: CASRGAGRSYEQYF
DNA: TGTGCCAGTAGAGGTGCGGGCCGCTCCTACGAGCAGTACTTC
length: 14
D: NA
V: TRBV19
J: TRBJ2-7
size: NA

CDR3: CASSLGLATDTQYF
DNA: TGTGCCAGTAGTCTAGGACTAGCGACCGATACGCAGTATTTT
length: 14
D: TRBD2
V: TRBV19
J: TRBJ2-3
size: NA

CDR3: CASSVEGTARAGELFF
DNA: TGTGCCAGCAGCGTAGAAGGGACGGCGAGGGCCGGGGAGCTGTTTTTT
length: 16
D: NA
V: TRBV9
J: TRBJ2-2
size: NA

CDR3: CASSFLGQKETQYF
DNA: TGTGCCAGCAGTTTCTTGGGACAGAAAGAGACCCAGTACTTC
length: 14
D: TRBD1
V: TRBV28
J: TRBJ2-5
size: NA

CDR3: CSVQRRDARYTF
DNA: TGCAGCGTTCAGAGGAGGGACGCGAGGTACACCTTC
length: 12
D: NA
V: TRBV29-1
J: TRBJ1-2
size: NA

CDR3: CASSEPQGSGNTIYF
DNA: TGCGCCAGCAGTGAGCCACAGGGTTCGGGAAACACCATATATTTT
length: 15
D: NA
V: TRBV10-2
J: TRBJ1-3
size: NA

CDR3: CASSGMTNSDQPQHF
DNA: TGTGCCAGCAGTGGTATGACGAACTCTGATCAGCCCCAGCATTTT
length: 15
D: NA
V: TRBV6-1
J: TRBJ1-5
size: NA

CDR3: CASSDEGGNQETQYF
DNA: TGTGCCAGCAGTGATGAGGGAGGAAACCAAGAGACCCAGTACTTC
length: 15
D: NA
V: TRBV2
J: TRBJ2-5
size: NA

CDR3: CASSLEGPQDTQYF
DNA: TGTGCCAGCAGCTTAGAGGGACCCCAGGATACGCAGTATTTT
length: 14
D: NA
V: TRBV11-2
J: TRBJ2-3
size: medium-sized

CDR3: CASSLRGETQYF
DNA: TGTGCCAGCAGCTTAAGGGGGGAGACCCAGTACTTC
length: 12
D: NA
V: TRBV7-8
J: TRBJ2-5
size: once

CDR3: CASSHGLAGEGPTDTQYF
DNA: TGTGCCAGCAGCCATGGACTAGCGGGAGAGGGACCCACAGATACGCAGTATTTT
length: 18
D: TRBD2
V: TRBV9
J: TRBJ2-3
size: NA

CDR3: CASSWTTELFF
DNA: TGTGCCAGCAGTTGGACTACGGAGCTGTTTTTT
length: 11
D: NA
V: TRBV2
J: TRBJ2-2
size: NA

CDR3: CASSPTSLPTGANVLTF
DNA: TGTGCCAGTAGTCCGACTAGCCTTCCTACGGGGGCCAACGTCCTGACTTTC
length: 17
D: TRBD2
V: TRBV19
J: TRBJ2-6
size: few

CDR3: CASSEPGQVPAYEQYF
DNA: TGCGCCAGCAGTGAGCCTGGACAGGTACCAGCCTACGAGCAGTACTTC
length: 16
D: TRBD1
V: TRBV10-2
J: TRBJ2-7
size: NA